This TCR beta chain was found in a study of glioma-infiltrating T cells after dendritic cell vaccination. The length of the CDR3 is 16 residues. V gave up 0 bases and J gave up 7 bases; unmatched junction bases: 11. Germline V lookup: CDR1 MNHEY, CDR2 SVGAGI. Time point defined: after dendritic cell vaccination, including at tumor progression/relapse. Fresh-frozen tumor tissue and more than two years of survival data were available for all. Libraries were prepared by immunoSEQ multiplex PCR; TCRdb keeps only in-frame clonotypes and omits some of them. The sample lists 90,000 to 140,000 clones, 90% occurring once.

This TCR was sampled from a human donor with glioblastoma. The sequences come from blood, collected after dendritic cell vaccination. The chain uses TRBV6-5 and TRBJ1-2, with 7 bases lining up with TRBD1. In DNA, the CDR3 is TGTGCCAGCAGTTACTCTCCCTCTGACAGGGCTGCTGGCTACACCTTC. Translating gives CASSYSPSDRAAGYTF.